These 10 T cell receptor beta chains originate from one sample sequenced in a study of blood T cells in healthy people across ages. The authors ran a second PCR of roughly 6 to 12 cycles using a sample-barcoded 5' primer and a J-beta primer mix. TCRdb independently ran MiXCR on the 5' RACE reads; one entry per CDR3 protein. This sample has around 1,500,000 distinct CDR3 sequences, with about 43% found just once. Sequencing used blood. Receptor source: a woman aged 18-29 years in good health.

This sequence joins TRBV6-2 or TRBV6-3 and TRBJ2-1, with D hard to call. This CDR3 region has 14 residues. Trimming left V 1 base short and J 0 bases short, with 4 bases between. Germline V gene sequence: CDR1 MNHEY, CDR2 SVGEGT. Here the CDR3 reads CASSYWVSYNEQFF. The CDR3 nucleotides read TGTGCCAGCAGTTACTGGGTCTCCTACAATGAGCAGTTCTTC.

This clonotype was found once. The gene calls are TRBV29-1 and TRBJ2-7, with 8 bases matching TRBD1. The CDR3 extends over 13 amino acids. Germline CDR1 SQVTM, CDR2 ANQGSEA. After removal of 7 bases from V and 7 bases from J, the junction contained 12 bases not matched to a gene. CDR3 sequence reads: CSATETGVEEQYF. Written as DNA, the CDR3 is TGCAGCGCAACCGAGACAGGGGTAGAAGAGCAGTACTTC.

This rearrangement joins TRBV2 to TRBJ1-2, with 8 nucleotides matching TRBD1. This CDR3 is 15 amino acids long. V dropped 6 bases and J dropped 5; count of bases not matched to a gene: 11. Germline V gene sequence: CDR1 SNHLY, CDR2 FYNNEI. The CDR3: CASRETGASGYGYTF. DNA for the CDR3: TGTGCCAGCAGGGAGACAGGGGCCTCTGGTTATGGCTACACCTTC.

The chain recombines TRBV15 with TRBJ2-1, with 13 bases identical to TRBD2. The CDR3 is 16 amino acids. J gave up 9 bases and V 3 bases, and 8 bases lay outside the gene matches. Per germline, CDR1 LNHNV and CDR2 YYDKDF (reference sequence). Here the CDR3 DNA reads TGTGCCACCAGCAGCTCTCGGGGACTAGCGGGAACTGAGCAGTTCTTC. It encodes CATSSSRGLAGTEQFF.

In its sample, this clonotype was seen a few times. V usage is TRBV15 and J usage is TRBJ2-3; 10 bases are a match to TRBD2. With 2 bases clipped from V and 3 bases from J, the junction kept 5 bases outside the gene matches. From germline, CDR1 is LNHNV and CDR2 YYDKDF (reference sequence). This CDR3 has 16 amino acids. The CDR3 DNA follows: TGTGCCACCAGCAGACTCAGCGGGGGGGCAACAGATACGCAGTATTTT. Amino acids: CATSRLSGGATDTQYF.

Only a few counts were recorded for this clonotype. The genes are TRBV5-5 and TRBJ2-1; 9 bases are shared with TRBD2. TRBJ2-7 matches the DNA end more closely, so the J call is doubtful. The CDR3 covers 17 residues. The germline CDR1 and CDR2 sequences are SGHKS and YYEKEE (reference sequence). The DNA of the CDR3 is TGTGCCAGCAGCCCAATTAGCGGGAGTCACTCCTACAATGAGCAGTACTTC. Translating it yields CASSPISGSHSYNEQYF.

This clonotype was observed a handful of times. V gene TRBV11-2 combines with J gene TRBJ2-1, with D perhaps matching TRBD1 (6 bases). The DNA matches TRBJ2-7 better at its end, which makes the J call doubtful. Germline CDR1 is SGHAT and CDR2 is FQNNGV. This CDR3 contains 18 residues. DNA for the CDR3: TGTGCCAGCAGCTTAGGTTCCAGGACAGAACCCGTCTACAATGAGCAGTACTTC. It yields the protein CASSLGSRTEPVYNEQYF.

This clonotype was counted only a few times. The V call is TRBV15, the J call TRBJ2-5; D is ambiguous. Germline V gene data show CDR1 as LNHNV and CDR2 as YYDKDF (reference sequence). This CDR3 contains 14 residues. V lost 0 bases and J lost 4, with 9 bases in between. In DNA form, the CDR3 reads TGTGCCACCAGCAGAGATAGGCCGCCAGAGACCCAGTACTTC. Amino acids: CATSRDRPPETQYF.

The CDR3 loop is CASSGTDSSGSSYNEQFF. As DNA, the CDR3 is TGTGCCAGCAGTGGGACAGACTCTAGCGGGAGTTCCTACAATGAGCAGTTCTTC. The V call is TRBV25-1, the J call TRBJ2-1; TRBD2 agrees at 10 bases. The V gene end was trimmed by 4 bases and the J gene end by 1 base; junction bases not matched to a gene: 10. Germline CDR1 is MGHDK and CDR2 is SYGVNS. The CDR3 is 18 residues long.

This clonotype was observed a handful of times. The J gene is TRBJ2-3, the V gene TRBV5-1, with D perhaps matching TRBD1 or TRBD2 (5 bases each). The ends were cut back, 4 bases at V and 8 bases at J, with 26 bases in the middle. The CDR3 runs to 17 residues. Looked up from germline, CDR1 is SGHRS and CDR2 is YFSETQ. The CDR3 coding sequence is TGCGCCAGCAGCATTGGACCGAGTACAGTGGGGGTGGCTACGCAGTATTTT. Translated: CASSIGPSTVGVATQYF.